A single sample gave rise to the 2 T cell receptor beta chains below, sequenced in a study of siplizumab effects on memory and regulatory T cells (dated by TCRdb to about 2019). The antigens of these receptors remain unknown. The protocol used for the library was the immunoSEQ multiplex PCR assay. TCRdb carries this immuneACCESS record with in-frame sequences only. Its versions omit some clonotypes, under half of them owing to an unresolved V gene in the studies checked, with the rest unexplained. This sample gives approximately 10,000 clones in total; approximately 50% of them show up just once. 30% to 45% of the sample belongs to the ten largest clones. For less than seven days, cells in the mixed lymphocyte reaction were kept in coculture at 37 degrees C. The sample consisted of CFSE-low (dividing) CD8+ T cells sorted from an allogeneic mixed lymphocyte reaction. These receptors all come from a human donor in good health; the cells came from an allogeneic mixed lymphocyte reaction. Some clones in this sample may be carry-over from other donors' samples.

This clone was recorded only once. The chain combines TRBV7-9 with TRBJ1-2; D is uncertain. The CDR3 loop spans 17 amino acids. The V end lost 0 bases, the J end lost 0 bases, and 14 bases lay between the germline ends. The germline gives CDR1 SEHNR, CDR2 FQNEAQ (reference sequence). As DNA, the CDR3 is TGTGCCAGCAGCTTAGCAGCCGGGTTAGAAGCTAACTATGGCTACACCTTC. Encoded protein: CASSLAAGLEANYGYTF. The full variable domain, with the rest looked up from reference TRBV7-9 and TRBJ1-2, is DTGVSQNPRHKITKRGQNVTFRCDPISEHNRLYWYRQTLGQGPEFLTYFQNEAQLEKSRLLSDRFSAERPKGSFSTLEIQRTEQGDSAMYLCASSLAAGLEANYGYTFGSGTRLTVV.

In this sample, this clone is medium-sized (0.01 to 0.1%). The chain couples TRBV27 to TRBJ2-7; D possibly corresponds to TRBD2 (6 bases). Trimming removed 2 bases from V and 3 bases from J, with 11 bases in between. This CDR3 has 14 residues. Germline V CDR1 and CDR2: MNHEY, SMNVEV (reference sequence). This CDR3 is CASSLNGGGYEQYF. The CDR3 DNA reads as TGTGCCAGCAGTTTAAACGGGGGAGGCTACGAGCAGTACTTC.